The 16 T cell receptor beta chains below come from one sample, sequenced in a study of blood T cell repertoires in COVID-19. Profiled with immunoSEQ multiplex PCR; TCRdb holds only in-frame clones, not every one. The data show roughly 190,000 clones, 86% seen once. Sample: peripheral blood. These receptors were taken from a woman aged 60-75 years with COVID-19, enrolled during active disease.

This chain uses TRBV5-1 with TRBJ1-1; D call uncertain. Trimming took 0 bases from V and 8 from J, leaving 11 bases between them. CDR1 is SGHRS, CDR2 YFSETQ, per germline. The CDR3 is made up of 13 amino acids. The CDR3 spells CASSLVSQLEAFF. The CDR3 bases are TGCGCCAGCAGCTTGGTGTCCCAGTTGGAAGCTTTCTTT.

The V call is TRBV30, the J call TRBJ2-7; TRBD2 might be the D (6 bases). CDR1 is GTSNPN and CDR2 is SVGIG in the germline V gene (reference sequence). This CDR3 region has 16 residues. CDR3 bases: TGTGCATCGGAGAGCGGGCAGGGTGTGAAGGTCTACGAGCAGTACTTC. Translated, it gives CASESGQGVKVYEQYF.

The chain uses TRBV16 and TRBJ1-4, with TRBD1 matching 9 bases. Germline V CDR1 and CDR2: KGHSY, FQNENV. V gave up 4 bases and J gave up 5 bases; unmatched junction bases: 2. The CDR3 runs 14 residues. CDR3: CASSPGQGNEKLFF. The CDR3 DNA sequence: TGTGCCAGCAGCCCCGGACAGGGGAATGAAAAACTGTTTTTT.

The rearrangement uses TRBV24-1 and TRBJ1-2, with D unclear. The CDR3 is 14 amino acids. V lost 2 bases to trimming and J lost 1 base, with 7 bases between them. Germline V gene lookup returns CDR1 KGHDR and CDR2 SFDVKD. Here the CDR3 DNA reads TGTGCCACCAGTGATTCTCGGGATAACTATGGCTACACCTTC. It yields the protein CATSDSRDNYGYTF.

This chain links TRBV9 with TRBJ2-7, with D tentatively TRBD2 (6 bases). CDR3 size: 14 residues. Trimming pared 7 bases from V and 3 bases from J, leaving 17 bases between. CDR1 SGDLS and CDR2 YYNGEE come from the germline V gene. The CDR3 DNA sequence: TGTGCCAGCGCCCGCGGGGAACGCGGCTACGAGCAGTACTTC. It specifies CASARGERGYEQYF.

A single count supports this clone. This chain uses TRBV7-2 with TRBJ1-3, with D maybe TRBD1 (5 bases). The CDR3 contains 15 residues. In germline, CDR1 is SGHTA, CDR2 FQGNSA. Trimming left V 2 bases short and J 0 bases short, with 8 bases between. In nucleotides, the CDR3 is TGTGCCAGCAGCTTAACAGGTCCCTCTGGAAACACCATATATTTT. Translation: CASSLTGPSGNTIYF.

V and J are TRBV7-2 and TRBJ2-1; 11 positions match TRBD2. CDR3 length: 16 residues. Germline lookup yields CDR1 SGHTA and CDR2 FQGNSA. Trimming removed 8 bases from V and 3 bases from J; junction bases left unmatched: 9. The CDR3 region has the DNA TGTGCCAGCTTTGGCGGTACTAGCGGGAGCTACAATGAGCAGTTCTTC. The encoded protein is CASFGGTSGSYNEQFF.

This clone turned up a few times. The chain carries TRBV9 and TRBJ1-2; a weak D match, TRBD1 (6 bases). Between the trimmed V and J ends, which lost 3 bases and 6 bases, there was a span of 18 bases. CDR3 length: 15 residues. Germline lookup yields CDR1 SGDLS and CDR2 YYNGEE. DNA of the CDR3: TGTGCCAGCAGCGCCGCAGGGGCCCCCTATGATGGCTACACCTTC. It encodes CASSAAGAPYDGYTF.

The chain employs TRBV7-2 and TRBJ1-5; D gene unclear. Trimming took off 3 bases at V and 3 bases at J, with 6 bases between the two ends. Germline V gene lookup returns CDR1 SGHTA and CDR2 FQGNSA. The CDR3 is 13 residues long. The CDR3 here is CASSFGDNQPQHF. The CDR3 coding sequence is TGTGCCAGCAGCTTCGGGGACAATCAGCCCCAGCATTTT.

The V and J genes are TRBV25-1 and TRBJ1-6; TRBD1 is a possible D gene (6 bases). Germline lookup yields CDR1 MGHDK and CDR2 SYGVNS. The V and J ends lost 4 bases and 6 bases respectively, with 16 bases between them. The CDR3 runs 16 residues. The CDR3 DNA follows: TGTGCCAGCAGTGGACAGGAATTTTTGGGTAATTCACCCCTCCACTTT. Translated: CASSGQEFLGNSPLHF. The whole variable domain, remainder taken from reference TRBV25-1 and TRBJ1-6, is EADIYQTPRYLVIGTGKKITLECSQTMGHDKMYWYQQDPGMELHLIHYSYGVNSTEKGDLSSESTVSRIRTEHFPLTLESARPSHTSQYLCASSGQEFLGNSPLHFGNGTRLTVT.

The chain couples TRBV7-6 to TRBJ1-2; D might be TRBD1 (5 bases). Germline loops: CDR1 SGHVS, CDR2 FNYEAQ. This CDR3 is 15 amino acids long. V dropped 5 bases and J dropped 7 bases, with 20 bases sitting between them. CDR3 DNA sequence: TGTGCCAGCAGCGGGGGTGGGGGGATTCCCTTTGGCTACACCTTC. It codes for CASSGGGGIPFGYTF.

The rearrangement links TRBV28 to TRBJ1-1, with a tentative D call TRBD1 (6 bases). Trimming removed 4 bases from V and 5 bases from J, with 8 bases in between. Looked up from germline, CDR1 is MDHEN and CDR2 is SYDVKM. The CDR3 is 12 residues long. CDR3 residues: CASSYRETEAFF. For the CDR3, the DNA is TGTGCCAGCAGTTACAGGGAAACTGAAGCTTTCTTT.

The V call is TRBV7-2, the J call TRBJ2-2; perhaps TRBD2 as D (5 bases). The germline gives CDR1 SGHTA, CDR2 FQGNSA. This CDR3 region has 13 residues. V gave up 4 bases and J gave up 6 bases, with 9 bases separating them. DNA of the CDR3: TGTGCCAGCAGCTCCCCGAGGGCCGGGGAGCTGTTTTTT. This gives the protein CASSSPRAGELFF.

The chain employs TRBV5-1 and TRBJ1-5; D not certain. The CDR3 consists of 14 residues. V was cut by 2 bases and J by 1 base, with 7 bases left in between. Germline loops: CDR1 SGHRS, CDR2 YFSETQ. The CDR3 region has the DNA TGCGCCAGCAGCTTCCGACAAAGCAATCAGCCCCAGCATTTT. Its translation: CASSFRQSNQPQHF.

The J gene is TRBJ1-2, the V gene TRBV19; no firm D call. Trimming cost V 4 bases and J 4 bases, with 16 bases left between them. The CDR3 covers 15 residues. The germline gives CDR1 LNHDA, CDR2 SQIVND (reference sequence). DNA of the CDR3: TGTGCCAGTAGTACCACCGACAAAACAGTCTATGGCTACACCTTC. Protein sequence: CASSTTDKTVYGYTF. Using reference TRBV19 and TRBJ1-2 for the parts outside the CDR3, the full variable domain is DGGITQSPKYLFRKEGQNVTLSCEQNLNHDAMYWYRQDPGQGLRLIYYSQIVNDFQKGDIAEGYSVSREKKESFPLTVTSAQKNPTAFYLCASSTTDKTVYGYTFGSGTRLTVV.

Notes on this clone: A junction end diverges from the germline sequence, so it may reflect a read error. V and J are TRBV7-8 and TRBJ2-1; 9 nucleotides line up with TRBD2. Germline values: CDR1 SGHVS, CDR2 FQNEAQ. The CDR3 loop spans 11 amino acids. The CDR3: CASSPGLARIF. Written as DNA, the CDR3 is TGTGCCAGCAGCCCTGGACTAGCGCGAATCTTC.